The next 28 T cell receptor beta chains were all read from a single sample in a study of beta chain features in type 1 diabetes. Their antigens remain unidentified. Expressed TCRB transcripts were sequenced because the entire RNA isolate underwent reverse transcription. Libraries were prepared by immunoSEQ multiplex PCR; TCRdb keeps only in-frame clonotypes and omits some of them. The sample holds about 370,000 clones, over 9% seen once. Study-level points and caveats: Among patients with Type 1 diabetes, TCRB CDR3s were moderately but significantly shorter in every one of the four CD4+ subsets.

The sequencing input was central memory CD4+ T cells from blood. The receptors originated from a man aged 30-40 years with type 1 diabetes.

To note about this clone: The sample holds other DNA sequences that translate to the same CDR3. The chain joins TRBV27 to TRBJ1-2; no clear D gene. V lost 2 bases and J 6 bases, leaving 16 bases between the germline ends. The CDR3 runs 15 residues. Germline V gene data show CDR1 as MNHEY and CDR2 as SMNVEV (reference sequence). CDR3: CASSLGRKGGNGYTF. CDR3 nucleotide sequence: TGTGCCAGCAGTTTAGGACGGAAAGGAGGGAATGGCTACACCTTC.

There are a few counts of this clone. This chain connects TRBV2 to TRBJ1-2; possibly TRBD1 for D (6 bases). The V and J ends lost 6 bases and 6 bases respectively, with 17 bases between them. CDR3 length: 14 amino acids. Germline V gene lookup returns CDR1 SNHLY and CDR2 FYNNEI. CDR3 in DNA: TGTGCCAGCAGCCTCTACCAGGGGATCGATGGCTACACCTTC. Encoded protein: CASSLYQGIDGYTF.

V and J are TRBV5-1 and TRBJ2-5; perhaps TRBD2 as D (6 bases). V was pared by 2 bases and J by 1 base, with 12 bases between. The CDR3 spans 15 residues. In germline, CDR1 is SGHRS, CDR2 YFSETQ. The CDR3 coding sequence is TGCGCCAGCAGCTTCCGAGCGGGTCTCCAAGAGACCCAGTACTTC. Encoded protein: CASSFRAGLQETQYF.

The gene calls are TRBV7-3 and TRBJ2-3; D tentatively fits TRBD1 or TRBD2 (5 bases each). The germline V gene encodes CDR1 SGHTA and CDR2 FQGTGA. V lost 5 bases and J lost 1, with 13 bases in between. CDR3 length: 15 residues. The CDR3 spells CASSRLVGGTDTQYF. The DNA for the CDR3 is TGTGCCAGCAGCCGTCTGGTGGGGGGCACAGATACGCAGTATTTT. Filled out from reference TRBV7-3 and TRBJ2-3, the complete variable domain reads GAGVSQTPSNKVTEKGKYVELRCDPISGHTALYWYRQSLGQGPEFLIYFQGTGAADDSGLPNDRFFAVRPEGSVSTLKIQRTERGDSAVYLCASSRLVGGTDTQYFGPGTRLTVL.

In its sample, this clone was seen a few times. The chain links TRBV7-9 to TRBJ2-3; 12 positions agree with TRBD2. V gave up 2 bases and J gave up 1 base; unmatched junction bases: 7. The CDR3 runs to 18 residues. Looked up from germline, CDR1 is SEHNR and CDR2 is FQNEAQ (reference sequence). The chain's CDR3 is CASSLTSGRPGGTDTQYF. In DNA form, the CDR3 reads TGTGCCAGCAGCTTAACTAGCGGGAGGCCTGGAGGCACAGATACGCAGTATTTT.

The chain recombines TRBV5-1 with TRBJ2-5; D could derive from TRBD1 or TRBD2 (6 bases each). The V gene lost 0 bases and the J gene lost 6 bases, with 12 bases spanning the gap. The CDR3 is made up of 14 amino acids. From germline, CDR1 is SGHRS and CDR2 YFSETQ. CDR3 coding DNA: TGCGCCAGCAGCTTGGTGGGGGGCGAAAAGACCCAGTACTTC. Residues: CASSLVGGEKTQYF.

This clone has more than one count but fewer than ten. The rearrangement joins TRBV13 to TRBJ2-5; D not certain. Germline assignment: CDR1 PRHDT and CDR2 FYEKMQ (reference sequence). The V gene lost 6 bases and the J gene lost 5 bases, with 16 bases spanning the gap. This CDR3 region has 14 residues. CDR3 sequence reads: CASSAGYDGETQYF. The CDR3 DNA sequence: TGTGCCAGCAGTGCCGGGTACGACGGGGAGACCCAGTACTTC.

This clone was found a few times. The chain links TRBV7-3 to TRBJ2-5; 11 nucleotides match TRBD1. Per germline, CDR1 SGHTA and CDR2 FQGTGA. This CDR3 contains 14 residues. V trimming: 6 bases; J trimming: 5 bases; junction bases outside the gene matches: 5. CDR3 loop: CASSRTGGEETQYF. The CDR3 nucleotides are TGTGCCAGCAGTCGGACAGGGGGCGAGGAGACCCAGTACTTC.

This clone came up a few times. This CDR3 is CASSERGGNGELFF. The CDR3 nucleotides read TGTGCCAGCAGTGAGAGAGGGGGCAACGGGGAGCTGTTTTTT. This sequence joins TRBV2 and TRBJ2-2; 7 nucleotides align to TRBD1. The CDR3 covers 14 residues. Germline V gives CDR1 SNHLY, CDR2 FYNNEI. With V trimmed by 3 bases and J by 7 bases, 5 bases remained unmatched.

This clone was seen a handful of times. The gene calls are TRBV11-3 and TRBJ1-1; a weak D match, TRBD1 (5 bases). The CDR3 covers 14 residues. In germline, CDR1 is SGHNT, CDR2 YENEEA. The V and J ends lost 3 bases and 0 bases respectively, with 8 bases between them. DNA of the CDR3: TGTGCCAGCAGCTTGTCGGGGGTGAACACTGAAGCTTTCTTT. This translates into CASSLSGVNTEAFF.

This clone was recorded a few times. The genes are TRBV28 and TRBJ2-7; D is tentatively TRBD1 or TRBD2 (5 bases each). The germline V gene has CDR1 MDHEN and CDR2 SYDVKM. With 4 bases removed from V and 5 bases from J, the gap between germline ends came to 9 bases. The CDR3 runs 12 residues. CDR3 coding DNA: TGTGCCAGCAGTTGGGGGAACCACGAGCAGTACTTC. This encodes CASSWGNHEQYF.

This clone has a handful of counts. A much larger clonotype is one base distant, so this may be a read error. This chain joins TRBV5-6 and TRBJ2-5, with 8 positions matching TRBD1. This CDR3 is 12 amino acids long. Germline lookup yields CDR1 SGHDT and CDR2 YYEEEE. Losses at the gene ends were 4 bases for V and 5 bases for J; bases not matched to a gene: 1. This CDR3 is CASSRDRETQYF. The CDR3 DNA reads TGTGCCAGCAGCCGGGACAGGGAGACCCAGTACTTC.

This clone was seen a handful of times. The chain employs TRBV15 and TRBJ1-5; no clear D. Between the trimmed V and J ends, which lost 0 bases and 1 base, there was a span of 13 bases. This CDR3 contains 17 residues. Germline CDR1 is LNHNV and CDR2 is YYDKDF (reference sequence). The CDR3 DNA follows: TGTGCCACCAGCAGAGATTACGATTCAGCAAGCAATCAGCCCCAGCATTTT. Translating it yields CATSRDYDSASNQPQHF.

This clone has just a few counts. The chain joins TRBV18 to TRBJ2-3; 8 positions match TRBD2. The CDR3 totals 16 residues. Per the germline V gene, CDR1 is KGHSH and CDR2 is LQKENI. Trimming cost V 2 bases and J 1 base; bases outside gene matches: 5. In nucleotides, the CDR3 is TGTGCCAGCTCACCAGCGATCGGGGGGGGCACAGATACGCAGTATTTT. Translation gives CASSPAIGGGTDTQYF.

The chain couples TRBV6-1 to TRBJ2-6, with D uncertain. Trimming took 3 bases from V and 0 from J, leaving 6 bases between them. Germline V lookup: CDR1 MNHNS, CDR2 SASEGT. The CDR3 is 15 residues long. CDR3 amino acids: CASSDYSSGANVLTF. CDR3 in DNA: TGTGCCAGCAGTGACTATTCCTCTGGGGCCAACGTCCTGACTTTC.

This clone was counted between two and nine times. The V gene is TRBV6-5, the J gene TRBJ1-5; D is ambiguous. This CDR3 spans 13 amino acids. Per the germline V gene, CDR1 is MNHEY and CDR2 is SVGAGI. V gave up 4 bases and J gave up 7 bases, with 11 bases separating them. The CDR3 DNA sequence: TGTGCCAGCAGTTTGAGGGATCGACAGCCCCAGCATTTT. Its translation: CASSLRDRQPQHF.

This clone was observed a handful of times. The rearrangement links TRBV5-4 to TRBJ1-4; 10 nucleotides match TRBD1. The CDR3 is made up of 14 amino acids. Germline values: CDR1 SGHNT, CDR2 YYREEE (reference sequence). J was trimmed by 8 bases and V by 5 bases; bases with no gene match: 6. The CDR3, as DNA: TGTGCCAGCAGTTCGACAGGGGGCGCAGAAAAACTGTTTTTT. This translates into CASSSTGGAEKLFF.

This clone came up a few times. V gene TRBV4-1 combines with J gene TRBJ1-2; D is unclear. This CDR3 contains 13 residues. Trimming took off 4 bases at V and 5 bases at J, with 11 bases between the two ends. Germline loops: CDR1 MGHRA, CDR2 YSYEKL. CDR3 loop: CASSRGPIYGYTF. For the CDR3, the DNA is TGCGCCAGCAGCCGAGGTCCCATTTATGGCTACACCTTC.

This clone was counted between two and nine times. The rearrangement joins TRBV18 to TRBJ1-1, with D possibly being TRBD1 (5 bases). V lost 8 bases and J lost 8, with 30 bases in between. CDR3 length: 17 residues. In germline, CDR1 is KGHSH, CDR2 LQKENI. CDR3 DNA: TGTGCCAGCAAGTACGCCGGGGACGGTGAGACAGTTTTGGAAGCTTTCTTT. It is translated as CASKYAGDGETVLEAFF.

This clone came up a few times. The chain couples TRBV7-9 to TRBJ2-7, with D perhaps TRBD2 (5 bases). Germline loops: CDR1 SEHNR, CDR2 FQNEAQ (reference sequence). Trimming removed 5 bases from V and 4 bases from J, with 15 bases in between. The CDR3 is made up of 14 amino acids. The CDR3 DNA follows: TGTGCCAGCAGCCCAAGAGGGTCGGCGTACGAGCAGTACTTC. Its protein is CASSPRGSAYEQYF.

This clone has ten or more counts. This chain connects TRBV27 to TRBJ2-1; 14 bases line up with TRBD2. This CDR3 has 16 residues. Germline trimming cut 3 bases from V and 6 bases from J; bases unmatched to any gene: 4. Germline V gives CDR1 MNHEY, CDR2 SMNVEV (reference sequence). This CDR3 reads CASSLAGTSGSNEQFF. In DNA form, the CDR3 reads TGTGCCAGCAGTTTGGCCGGGACTAGCGGGAGCAATGAGCAGTTCTTC.

The chain is built from TRBV5-4 and TRBJ2-1, with TRBD2 matching over 9 bases. The CDR3 covers 13 residues. Germline V gene sequence: CDR1 SGHNT, CDR2 YYREEE (reference sequence). The V segment lost 8 bases and the J segment 7 bases; nucleotides outside the gene matches: 7. The DNA for the CDR3 is TGTGCCAGTCGACTAGCGGAAGGGAATGAGCAGTTCTTC. Encoded protein: CASRLAEGNEQFF.

A few counts support this clone. The chain carries TRBV7-6 and TRBJ2-5, with no clear D. There are 13 residues in the CDR3. The V and J ends lost 7 bases and 1 base respectively, with 10 bases between them. CDR1 and CDR2 (germline): SGHVS, FNYEAQ. Here the CDR3 reads CASTSTSQETQYF. DNA of the CDR3: TGTGCCAGCACCTCTACGTCCCAAGAGACCCAGTACTTC.

This clone was observed a handful of times. The identical CDR3 is also encoded by other nucleotide sequences in the sample. V is TRBV5-4 and J is TRBJ2-3; 11 bases line up with TRBD2. The J segment lost 0 bases and the V segment lost 3 bases, leaving 3 bases of the junction unmatched. CDR1 and CDR2 (germline): SGHNT, YYREEE (reference sequence). This CDR3 contains 16 residues. CDR3 sequence reads: CASSSGTSGSTDTQYF. CDR3 bases: TGTGCCAGCAGCTCCGGGACTAGCGGAAGCACAGATACGCAGTATTTT.

This clone was counted between two and nine times. The chain has TRBV28 and TRBJ2-3; 7 positions match TRBD2. The germline V gene encodes CDR1 MDHEN and CDR2 SYDVKM. The V and J ends lost 5 bases and 4 bases, in that order; junction bases with no gene match: 6. This CDR3 has 14 residues. CDR3 sequence reads: CASSLGGRPDTQYF. Here the CDR3 DNA reads TGTGCCAGCAGTCTTGGCGGGAGACCAGATACGCAGTATTTT.

CDR3 amino acids: CTFEGSSPLHF. The CDR3 nucleotides are TGCACCTTCGAGGGCAGTTCACCCCTCCACTTT. This chain uses TRBV29-1 with TRBJ1-6, with D hard to call. The CDR3 totals 11 residues. CDR1 SQVTM and CDR2 ANQGSEA come from the germline V gene. Variable domain in full (rest from reference TRBV29-1 and TRBJ1-6): SAVISQKPSRDICQRGTSLTIQCQVDSQVTMMFWYRQQPGQSLTLIATANQGSEATYESGFVIDKFPISRPNLTFSTLTVSNMSPEDSSIYLCTFEGSSPLHFGNGTRLTVT.

The chain carries TRBV2 and TRBJ1-1; 8 nucleotides match TRBD1. V lost 5 bases to trimming and J lost 2 bases; unmatched junction nucleotides: 7. The CDR3 is made up of 15 amino acids. CDR1 is SNHLY, CDR2 FYNNEI, per germline. CDR3 region: CASSLQGARNTEAFF. DNA of the CDR3: TGTGCCAGCAGTCTCCAGGGGGCCCGAAACACTGAAGCTTTCTTT.

A few counts support this clone. The chain joins TRBV11-2 to TRBJ2-7; D could derive from TRBD1 or TRBD2 (5 bases each). CDR3 size: 15 residues. Germline assignment: CDR1 SGHAT and CDR2 FQNNGV. The V gene lost 3 bases and the J gene lost 2 bases, with 14 bases spanning the gap. CDR3 loop: CASSLGETGAYEQYF. In DNA, the CDR3 is TGTGCCAGCAGCTTGGGGGAGACTGGAGCCTACGAGCAGTACTTC. Variable domain in full (rest from reference TRBV11-2 and TRBJ2-7): EAGVAQSPRYKIIEKRQSVAFWCNPISGHATLYWYQQILGQGPKLLIQFQNNGVVDDSQLPKDRFSAERLKGVDSTLKIQPAKLEDSAVYLCASSLGETGAYEQYFGPGTRLTVT.